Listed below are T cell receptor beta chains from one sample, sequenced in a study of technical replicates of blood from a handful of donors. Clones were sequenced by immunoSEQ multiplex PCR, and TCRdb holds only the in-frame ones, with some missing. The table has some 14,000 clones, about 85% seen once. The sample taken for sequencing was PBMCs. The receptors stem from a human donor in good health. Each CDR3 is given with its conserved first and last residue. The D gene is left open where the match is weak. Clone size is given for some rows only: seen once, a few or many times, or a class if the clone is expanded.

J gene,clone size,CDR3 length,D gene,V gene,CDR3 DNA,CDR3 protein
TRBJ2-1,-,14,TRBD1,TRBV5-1,TGCGCCAGCAGCTTTCAGGGGGCGGACAATGAGCAGTTCTTC,CASSFQGADNEQFF
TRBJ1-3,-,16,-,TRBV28,TGTGCCAGCAGTTCTCCCGGTGTTGGCTCTGGAAACACCATATATTTT,CASSSPGVGSGNTIYF
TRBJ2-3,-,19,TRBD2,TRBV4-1,TGCGCCAGCAGCCACCCCGGACTAGCGGGAGGGAGTGAAGCAGATACGCAGTATTTT,CASSHPGLAGGSEADTQYF
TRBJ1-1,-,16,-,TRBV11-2,TGTGCCAGCAGCTTAACGTGGGGACTGAAGAACACTGAAGCTTTCTTT,CASSLTWGLKNTEAFF
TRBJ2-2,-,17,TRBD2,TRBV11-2,TGTGCCAGCAGCCACCCCCGAGGTAGCGGGAGTTCCGGGGAGCTGTTTTTT,CASSHPRGSGSSGELFF
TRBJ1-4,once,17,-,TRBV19,TGTGCCAGTAGTAACACGAGAGGGAGAGGAACTAATGAAAAACTGTTTTTT,CASSNTRGRGTNEKLFF
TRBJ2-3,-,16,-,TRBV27,TGTGCCAGCAGTTCCTATACCGCAGGGGATGAAGATACGCAGTATTTT,CASSSYTAGDEDTQYF
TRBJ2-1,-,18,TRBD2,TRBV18,TGTGCCAGCTCACCGTTAAACGGAGGGACTAGCGGGGACAATGAGCAGTTCTTC,CASSPLNGGTSGDNEQFF
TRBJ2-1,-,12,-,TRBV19,TGTGCCAGTAGTATTGACTCGAGAGAGCAGTTCTTC,CASSIDSREQFF
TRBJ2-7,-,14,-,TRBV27,TGTGCCAGCAGTTCCGGGGGGCCAACCTACGAGCAGTACTTC,CASSSGGPTYEQYF
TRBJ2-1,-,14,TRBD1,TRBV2,TGTGCCAGCAGTCTGGACAGGACGAACAATGAGCAGTTCTTC,CASSLDRTNNEQFF
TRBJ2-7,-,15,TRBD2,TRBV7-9,TGTGCCAGCAGCTTAGGCCGCGGGGGGCTCTACGAGCAGTACTTC,CASSLGRGGLYEQYF
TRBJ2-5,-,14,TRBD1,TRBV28,TGTGCCAGCAGTCCAGGACAGGGAAGGGAGACCCAGTACTTC,CASSPGQGRETQYF
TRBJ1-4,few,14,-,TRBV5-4,TGTGCCAGCAGCCTTAACAGGGTTGGGGAAAAACTGTTTTTT,CASSLNRVGEKLFF
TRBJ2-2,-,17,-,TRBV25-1,TGTGCCAGCAGTGAGCAACCCCAGACAGCAGAAGCCGGGGAGCTGTTTTTT,CASSEQPQTAEAGELFF
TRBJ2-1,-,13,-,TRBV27,TGTGCCAGCAGCGCGGACTTCTACAATGAGCAGTTCTTC,CASSADFYNEQFF
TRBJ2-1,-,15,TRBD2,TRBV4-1,TGCGCCAGCAGCCCGGTCGGACTAGCGAACAATGAGCAGTTCTTC,CASSPVGLANNEQFF
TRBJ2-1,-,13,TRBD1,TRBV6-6,TGTGCCAGCAGTACCCGGGACAGCAATGAGCAGTTCTTC,CASSTRDSNEQFF
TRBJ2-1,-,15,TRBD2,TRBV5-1,TGCGCCAGCTCCGCAGCGCGGGAGGCTTACAATGAGCAGTTCTTC,CASSAAREAYNEQFF
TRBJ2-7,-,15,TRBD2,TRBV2,TGTGCCAGCAGCTTCGGACTAGCGGGATCCTACGAGCAGTACTTC,CASSFGLAGSYEQYF
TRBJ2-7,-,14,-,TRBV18,TGTGCCAGCTCATCCGGGGTCGGGTCCTACGAGCAGTACTTC,CASSSGVGSYEQYF
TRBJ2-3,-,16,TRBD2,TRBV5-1,TGCGCCAGCAGCTCCACTAGCGGGGCTAGCACAGATACGCAGTATTTT,CASSSTSGASTDTQYF
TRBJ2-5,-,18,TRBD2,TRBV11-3,TGTGCCAGCAGCCGAACCCTCGGACTAGCGGGAGTAGCCGAGACCCAGTACTTC,CASSRTLGLAGVAETQYF
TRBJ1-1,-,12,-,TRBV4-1,TGCGCCAGCAGCCAAGATCTTCGGGAGGCTTTCTTT,CASSQDLREAFF
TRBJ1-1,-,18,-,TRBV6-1,TGTGCCAGCAGTGGGTGGGGGACCGGGGGGGGAAAGGGGACTGAAGCTTTCTTT,CASSGWGTGGGKGTEAFF
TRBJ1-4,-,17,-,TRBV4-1,TGCGCCAGCAGCCAAGATATAAGCGGGACAAAAATTGAAAAACTGTTTTTT,CASSQDISGTKIEKLFF
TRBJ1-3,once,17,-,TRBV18,TGTGCCAGCTCACCACTCAGCGACCCTAGCTCTGGAAACACCATATATTTT,CASSPLSDPSSGNTIYF
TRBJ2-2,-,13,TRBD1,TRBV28,TGTGCCAGCAGACAGGGGATCGGCGGGGAGCTGTTTTTT,CASRQGIGGELFF
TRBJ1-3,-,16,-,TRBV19,TGTGCCAGTAGTATAGGCCTGGCCAGGGCCGGAAACACCATATATTTT,CASSIGLARAGNTIYF
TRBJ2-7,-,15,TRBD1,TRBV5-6,TGTGCCAGCAGCTTCCGGGACAGGGGTAACTACGAGCAGTACTTC,CASSFRDRGNYEQYF
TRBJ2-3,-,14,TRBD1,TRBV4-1,TGCGCCAGCAGCCAAGGACAGGGGGGAGATACGCAGTATTTT,CASSQGQGGDTQYF
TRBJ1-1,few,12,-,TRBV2,TGTGCCAGCAGTCAACAGGCGTTTGAGGCTTTCTTT,CASSQQAFEAFF
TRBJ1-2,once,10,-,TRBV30,TGTGCCTCTAAAAACTATGGCTACACCTTC,CASKNYGYTF
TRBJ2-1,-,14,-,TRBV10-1,TGCGCCAGCAGTGAGTCCTTGGGAGCCTATGAGCAGTTCTTC,CASSESLGAYEQFF
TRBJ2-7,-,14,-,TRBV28,TGTGCCAGCACCATGGCGGGGCGTCCTTACGAGCAGTACTTC,CASTMAGRPYEQYF
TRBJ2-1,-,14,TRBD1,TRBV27,TGTGCCAGCAGTTCCGGACAGGGTGAGCATGAGCAGTTCTTC,CASSSGQGEHEQFF
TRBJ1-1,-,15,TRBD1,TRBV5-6,TGTGCCAGCAGCTGGGCTTTGGGGGACAGGGAAGAAGCTTTCTTT,CASSWALGDREEAFF
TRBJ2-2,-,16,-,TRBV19,TGTGCCAGTAGTATAGACCCAGGGCCGAACACCGGGGAGCTGTTTTTT,CASSIDPGPNTGELFF
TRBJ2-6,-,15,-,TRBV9,TGTGCCAGCAGCGTAGCGGGCTCTGGGGCCAACGTCCTGACTTTC,CASSVAGSGANVLTF
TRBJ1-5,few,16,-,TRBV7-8,TGTGCCAGCAGCTTAAGCGGCCCCCGGTGGAATCAGCCCCAGCATTTT,CASSLSGPRWNQPQHF
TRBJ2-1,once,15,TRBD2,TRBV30,TGTGCCTGGAGCCTGACTAGCGGCATCTACAATGAGCAGTTCTTC,CAWSLTSGIYNEQFF
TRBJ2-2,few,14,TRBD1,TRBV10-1,TGCGCCAGCAGCAGGACAGGGGGCAACGGGGAGCTGTTTTTT,CASSRTGGNGELFF
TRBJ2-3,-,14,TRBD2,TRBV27,TGTGCCAGCGGGGCGGGAGGGCAAAGAGATACGCAGTATTTT,CASGAGGQRDTQYF
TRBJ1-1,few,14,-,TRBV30,TGTGCCTGGAGTAGGGGGGGAACGAACACTGAAGCTTTCTTT,CAWSRGGTNTEAFF
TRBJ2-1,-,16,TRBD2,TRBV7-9,TGTGCCAGCAGCCCCATAGGACTAGCGACCAACAATGAGCAGTTCTTC,CASSPIGLATNNEQFF
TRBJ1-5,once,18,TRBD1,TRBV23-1,TGCGCCAGCAGTCCCTTCCGGGACAGGGGTTTTTTCAATCAGCCCCAGCATTTT,CASSPFRDRGFFNQPQHF
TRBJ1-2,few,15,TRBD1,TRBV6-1,TGTGCCAGCATCGAGGGAGGACAGGTCAACTATGGCTACACCTTC,CASIEGGQVNYGYTF
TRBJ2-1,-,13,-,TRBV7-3,TGTGCCAGCAGCTTAACGGGACTCAATGAGCAGTTCTTC,CASSLTGLNEQFF
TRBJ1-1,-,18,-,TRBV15,TGTGCCACCAGCAGAGATCGATGGGGCCAAATGGGCTTCACTGAAGCTTTCTTT,CATSRDRWGQMGFTEAFF
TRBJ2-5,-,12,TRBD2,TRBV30,TGTGCCTGGGAATCGGGAGGGGAGACCCAGTACTTC,CAWESGGETQYF
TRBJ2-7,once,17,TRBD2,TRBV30,TGTGCCTGGAGTGTAGATGCTAGCGGGACTAGCTCCTACGAGCAGTACTTC,CAWSVDASGTSSYEQYF
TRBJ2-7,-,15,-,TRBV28,TGTGCCAGCAGACCCCAGGGGGGTGGGGGTGGGGAGCAGTACTTC,CASRPQGGGGGEQYF
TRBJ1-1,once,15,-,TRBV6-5,TGTGCCAGCAGTTTTTCAGGGGTTGGGAACACTGAAGCTTTCTTT,CASSFSGVGNTEAFF
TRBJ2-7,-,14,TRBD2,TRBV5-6,TGTGCCAGCAGCAGGGGACTAGCGGCCTACGAGCAGTACTTC,CASSRGLAAYEQYF
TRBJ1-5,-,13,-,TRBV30,TGTGCCTGGAGTAAGGGGGACGGTCAGCCCCAGCATTTT,CAWSKGDGQPQHF
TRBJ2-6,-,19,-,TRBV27,TGTGCCAGCAGTTCTCTGGCAACAGGGCATGATACTGGGGCCAACGTCCTGACTTTC,CASSSLATGHDTGANVLTF
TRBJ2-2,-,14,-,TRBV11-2,TGTGCCAGCAGCTCACAGGGTTCCCCCGGGGAGCTGTTTTTT,CASSSQGSPGELFF